Sample share makes the clone carrying this T cell receptor (beta chain) medium-sized. The CDR3 has 18 residues. Germline CDR1 reads SGHAT; CDR2 reads FQDESV (reference sequence). This specimen belongs to a study of esophageal squamous cell carcinoma under preoperative chemotherapy. Each CDR3 protein is one row after TCRdb ran MiXCR on the PCR reads. The table has about 6,600 distinct CDR3 sequences, around 33% seen once. The time point is: before preoperative PTX-NDP chemotherapy. Sample collection occurred from a patient given preoperative chemotherapy. This rearrangement joins TRBV11-1 to TRBJ2-1, with TRBD2 matching over 9 bases. The end of the DNA aligns better with TRBJ2-7, so the J call may be wrong. This TCR was sampled from a human donor with esophageal squamous cell carcinoma. The donor label of this sample is uncertain. Here the CDR3 DNA reads TGTGCCAGCAGCTTTTTTGGCGGGAGGGGGATCTCCTACAATGAGCAGTACTTC. Translation: CASSFFGGRGISYNEQYF.